This T cell receptor beta chain comes out of a study of T cell responses to AZD1222 COVID-19 vaccine. On this clone itself: The antigen is undetermined.

CDR1 and CDR2 from the germline V gene are SNHLY and FYNNEI. The CDR3 is 15 residues long. Trimming left V 4 bases short and J 1 base short, with 10 bases between. Study conclusions and caveats: Repertoire sampling was restricted to post-peak T cell response timepoints.

Sequencing was performed with immunoSEQ multiplex PCR; in TCRdb, only in-frame clones are kept and a portion is missing. The table has around 120,000 clones, around nine tenths seen once. The sequence derives from an adult in good health. Source: peripheral blood, taken on day 0 of MenACWY control vaccination. The chain is built from TRBV2 and TRBJ2-2; TRBD1 might be the D (6 bases). The CDR3 reads CASSGGHKNTGELFF. Here the CDR3 DNA reads TGTGCCAGCAGTGGGGGACATAAGAACACCGGGGAGCTGTTTTTT.